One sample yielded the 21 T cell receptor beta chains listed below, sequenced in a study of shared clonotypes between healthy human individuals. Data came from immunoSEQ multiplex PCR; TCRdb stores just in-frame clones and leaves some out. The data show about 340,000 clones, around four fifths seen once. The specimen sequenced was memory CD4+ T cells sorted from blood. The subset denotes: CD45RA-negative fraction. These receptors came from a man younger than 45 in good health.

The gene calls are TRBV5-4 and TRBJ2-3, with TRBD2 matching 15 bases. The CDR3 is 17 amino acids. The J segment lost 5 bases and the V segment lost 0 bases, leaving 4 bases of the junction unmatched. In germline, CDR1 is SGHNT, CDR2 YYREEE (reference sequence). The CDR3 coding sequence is TGTGCCAGCAGCTTGGGGGGACTAGCGGGAGGTCTAGATACGCAGTATTTT. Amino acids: CASSLGGLAGGLDTQYF.

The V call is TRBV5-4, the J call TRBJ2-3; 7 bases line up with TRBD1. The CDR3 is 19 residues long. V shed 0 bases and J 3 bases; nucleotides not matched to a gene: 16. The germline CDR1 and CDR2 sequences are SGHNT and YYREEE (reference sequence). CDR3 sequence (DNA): TGTGCCAGCAGCTTGGTTTGGTGTCTGGTCCAGGGGGATACAGATACGCAGTATTTT. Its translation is CASSLVWCLVQGDTDTQYF.

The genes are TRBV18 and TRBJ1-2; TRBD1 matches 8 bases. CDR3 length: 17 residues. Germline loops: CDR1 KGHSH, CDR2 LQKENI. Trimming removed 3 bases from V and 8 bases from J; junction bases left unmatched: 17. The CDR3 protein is CASSPELGQGSTGGYTF. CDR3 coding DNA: TGTGCCAGCTCACCGGAACTCGGACAGGGTAGTACGGGGGGCTACACCTTC.

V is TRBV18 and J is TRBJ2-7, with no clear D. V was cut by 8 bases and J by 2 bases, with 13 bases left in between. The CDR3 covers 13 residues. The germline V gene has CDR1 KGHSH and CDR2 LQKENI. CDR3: CASTLSGTYEQYF. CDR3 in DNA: TGTGCCAGCACCCTGTCTGGTACCTACGAGCAGTACTTC.

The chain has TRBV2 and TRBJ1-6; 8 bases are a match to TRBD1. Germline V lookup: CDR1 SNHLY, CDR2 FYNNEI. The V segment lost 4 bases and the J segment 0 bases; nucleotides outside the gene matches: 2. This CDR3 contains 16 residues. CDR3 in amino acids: CASSGQGSSYNSPLHF. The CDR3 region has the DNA TGTGCCAGCAGTGGACAGGGGAGCTCCTATAATTCACCCCTCCACTTT.

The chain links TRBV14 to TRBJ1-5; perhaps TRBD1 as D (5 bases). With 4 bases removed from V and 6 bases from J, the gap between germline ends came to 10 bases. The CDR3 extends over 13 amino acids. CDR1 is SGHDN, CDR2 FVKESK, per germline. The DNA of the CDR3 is TGTGCCAGCAGCCCGGGACTCTCTCAGCCCCAGCATTTT. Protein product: CASSPGLSQPQHF.

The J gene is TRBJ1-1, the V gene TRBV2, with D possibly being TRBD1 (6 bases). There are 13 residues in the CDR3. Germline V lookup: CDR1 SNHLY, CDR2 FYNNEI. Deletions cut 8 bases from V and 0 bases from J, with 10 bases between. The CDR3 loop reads CASGYRVNTEAFF. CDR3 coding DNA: TGTGCCAGCGGCTACAGGGTGAACACTGAAGCTTTCTTT. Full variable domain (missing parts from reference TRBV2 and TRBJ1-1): EPEVTQTPSHQVTQMGQEVILRCVPISNHLYFYWYRQILGQKVEFLVSFYNNEISEKSEIFDDQFSVERPDGSNFTLKIRSTKLEDSAMYFCASGYRVNTEAFFGQGTRLTVV.

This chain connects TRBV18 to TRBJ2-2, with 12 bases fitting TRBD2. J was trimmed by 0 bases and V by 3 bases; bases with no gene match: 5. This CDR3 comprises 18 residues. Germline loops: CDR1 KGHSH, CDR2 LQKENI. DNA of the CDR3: TGTGCCAGCTCACCCGTCCTAGCGGGAGGGCCGAACACCGGGGAGCTGTTTTTT. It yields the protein CASSPVLAGGPNTGELFF.

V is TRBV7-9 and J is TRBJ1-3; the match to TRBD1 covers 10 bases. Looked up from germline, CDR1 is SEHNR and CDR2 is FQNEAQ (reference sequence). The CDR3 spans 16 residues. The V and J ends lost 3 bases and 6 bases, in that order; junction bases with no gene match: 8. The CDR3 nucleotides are TGTGCCAGCAGCTTCCCGGACAGGGGGTTTTTAAACACCATATATTTT. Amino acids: CASSFPDRGFLNTIYF.

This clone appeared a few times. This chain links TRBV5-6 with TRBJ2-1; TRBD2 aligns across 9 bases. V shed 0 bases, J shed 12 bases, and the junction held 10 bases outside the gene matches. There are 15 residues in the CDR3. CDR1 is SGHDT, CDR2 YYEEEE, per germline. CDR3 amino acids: CASSLGSGSRRAQFF. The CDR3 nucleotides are TGTGCCAGCAGCTTGGGTAGCGGGAGCAGGAGGGCGCAGTTCTTC.

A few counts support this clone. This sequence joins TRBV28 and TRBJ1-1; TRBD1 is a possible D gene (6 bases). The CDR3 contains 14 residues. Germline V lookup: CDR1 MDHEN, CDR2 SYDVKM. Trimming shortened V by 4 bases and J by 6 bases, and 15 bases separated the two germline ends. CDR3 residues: CASSSTPTGSEAFF. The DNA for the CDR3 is TGTGCCAGCAGTTCGACCCCGACAGGCTCTGAAGCTTTCTTT.

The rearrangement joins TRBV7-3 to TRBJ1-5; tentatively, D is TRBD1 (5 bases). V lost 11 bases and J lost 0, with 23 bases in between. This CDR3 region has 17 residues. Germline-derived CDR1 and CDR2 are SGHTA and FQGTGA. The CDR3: CAVSWGPNEGSNQPQHF. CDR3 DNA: TGTGCCGTATCTTGGGGCCCTAATGAAGGTAGCAATCAGCCCCAGCATTTT.

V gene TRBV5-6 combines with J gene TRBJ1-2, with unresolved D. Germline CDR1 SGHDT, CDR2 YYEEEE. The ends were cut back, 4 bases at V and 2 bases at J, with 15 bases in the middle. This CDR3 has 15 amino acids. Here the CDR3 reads CASSTLRRSNYGYTF. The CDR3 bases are TGTGCCAGCAGCACCTTGAGGAGATCCAACTATGGCTACACCTTC.

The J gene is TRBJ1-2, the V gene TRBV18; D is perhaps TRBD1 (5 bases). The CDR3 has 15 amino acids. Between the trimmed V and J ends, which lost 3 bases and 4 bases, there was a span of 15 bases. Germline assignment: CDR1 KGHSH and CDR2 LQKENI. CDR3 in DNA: TGTGCCAGCTCACCCACGGACGGGGGTCTCTATGGCTACACCTTC. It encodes CASSPTDGGLYGYTF.

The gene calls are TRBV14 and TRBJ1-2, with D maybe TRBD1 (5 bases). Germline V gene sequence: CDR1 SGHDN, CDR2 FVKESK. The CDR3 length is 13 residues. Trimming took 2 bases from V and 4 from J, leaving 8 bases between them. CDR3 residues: CASSQMTVYGYTF. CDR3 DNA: TGTGCCAGCAGCCAAATGACAGTCTATGGCTACACCTTC. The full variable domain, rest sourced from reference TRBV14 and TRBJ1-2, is EAGVTQFPSHSVIEKGQTVTLRCDPISGHDNLYWYRRVMGKEIKFLLHFVKESKQDESGMPNNRFLAERTGGTYSTLKVQPAELEDSGVYFCASSQMTVYGYTFGSGTRLTVV.

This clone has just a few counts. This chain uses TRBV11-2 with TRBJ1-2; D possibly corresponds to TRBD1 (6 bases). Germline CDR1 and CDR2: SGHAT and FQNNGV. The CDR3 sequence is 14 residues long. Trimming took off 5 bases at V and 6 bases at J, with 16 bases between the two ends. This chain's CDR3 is CASSPRRGSHGYTF. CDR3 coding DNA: TGTGCCAGCAGCCCAAGGAGGGGGTCGCATGGCTACACCTTC.

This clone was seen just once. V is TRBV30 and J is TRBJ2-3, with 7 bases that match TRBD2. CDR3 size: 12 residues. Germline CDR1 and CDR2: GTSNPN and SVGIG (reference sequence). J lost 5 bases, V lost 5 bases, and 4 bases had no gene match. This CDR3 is CAWRGGGDTQYF. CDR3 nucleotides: TGTGCCTGGCGCGGGGGAGGAGATACGCAGTATTTT.

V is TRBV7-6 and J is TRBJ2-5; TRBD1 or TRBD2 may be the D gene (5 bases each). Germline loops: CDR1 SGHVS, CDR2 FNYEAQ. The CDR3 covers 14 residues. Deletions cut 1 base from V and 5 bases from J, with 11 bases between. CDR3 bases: TGTGCCAGCAGCTTAGGGGGGTTGGGGGAGACCCAGTACTTC. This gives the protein CASSLGGLGETQYF.

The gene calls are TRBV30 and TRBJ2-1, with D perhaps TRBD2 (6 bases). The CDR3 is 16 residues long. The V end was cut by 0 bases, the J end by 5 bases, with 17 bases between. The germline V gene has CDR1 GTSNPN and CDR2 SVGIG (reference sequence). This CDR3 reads CAWSVLTGVGNNEQFF. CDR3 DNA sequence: TGTGCCTGGAGTGTACTTACGGGGGTCGGAAACAATGAGCAGTTCTTC.

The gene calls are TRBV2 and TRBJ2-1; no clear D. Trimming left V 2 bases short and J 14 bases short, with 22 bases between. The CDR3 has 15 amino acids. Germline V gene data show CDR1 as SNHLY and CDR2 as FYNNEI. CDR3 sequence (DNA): TGTGCCAGCAGTGAACTGGTACATCGGCCCCAGCGCAAGTTCTTC. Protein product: CASSELVHRPQRKFF.

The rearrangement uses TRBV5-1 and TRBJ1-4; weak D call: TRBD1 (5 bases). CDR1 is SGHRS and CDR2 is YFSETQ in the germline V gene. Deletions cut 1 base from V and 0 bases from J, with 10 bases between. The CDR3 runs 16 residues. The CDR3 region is CASSLTGAPTNEKLFF. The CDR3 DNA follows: TGCGCCAGCAGCTTGACAGGAGCCCCAACTAATGAAAAACTGTTTTTT.